Listed here are 30 T cell receptor beta chains from one sample, sequenced in a study of blood T cell repertoires in COVID-19. The method was immunoSEQ multiplex PCR; TCRdb's version includes in-frame clones alone and lacks a portion of them. The sample has some 290,000 clones, 90% seen once; the top ten hold less than 4%. Material: PBMCs or T cells enriched from blood (not recorded which). The receptors originated from a woman in her thirties who had been exposed to COVID-19.

This clone has just one count. The rearrangement uses TRBV12-5 and TRBJ2-6, with D uncertain. Germline lookup yields CDR1 LGHNT and CDR2 FRNRAP. The CDR3 is made up of 13 amino acids. Trimming took 7 bases from V and 1 from J, leaving 5 bases between them. The CDR3 DNA follows: TGTGCTAGTGTTTCGTCTGGGGCCAACGTCCTGACTTTC. It yields the protein CASVSSGANVLTF.

The chain links TRBV7-3 to TRBJ2-2; 7 positions agree with TRBD2. Germline V gives CDR1 SGHTA, CDR2 FQGTGA. V lost 5 bases to trimming and J lost 3 bases; unmatched junction nucleotides: 6. This CDR3 comprises 15 residues. CDR3: CASSPGRAHTGELFF. The CDR3 bases are TGTGCCAGCAGCCCGGGGAGGGCGCACACCGGGGAGCTGTTTTTT.

The chain recombines TRBV27 with TRBJ1-6, with D unresolved. The V and J ends lost 2 bases and 6 bases respectively, with 11 bases between them. The germline V gene encodes CDR1 MNHEY and CDR2 SMNVEV (reference sequence). There are 15 residues in the CDR3. The CDR3 nucleotides read TGTGCCAGCAGTTTAGCGCCGGGGATTAATTCACCCCTCCACTTT. Protein sequence: CASSLAPGINSPLHF.

The chain employs TRBV7-6 and TRBJ1-1; 10 nucleotides line up with TRBD1. Per germline, CDR1 SGHVS and CDR2 FNYEAQ. J was trimmed by 1 base and V by 2 bases; bases with no gene match: 10. This CDR3 region has 18 residues. CDR3 DNA: TGTGCCAGCAGCTTAAGGCCGGGACAGGGGACCAAGAACACTGAAGCTTTCTTT. Its protein is CASSLRPGQGTKNTEAFF.

As DNA, the CDR3 is TGTGCCAGCAGTGAGAGGGGGAGCTACGAGCAGTACTTC. Its translation: CASSERGSYEQYF. This chain uses TRBV6-1 with TRBJ2-7; TRBD1 is a possible D gene (6 bases). The CDR3 sequence is 13 residues long. V gave up 3 bases and J gave up 3 bases, with 9 bases separating them. Germline V gene lookup returns CDR1 MNHNS and CDR2 SASEGT.

The genes are TRBV7-9 and TRBJ1-2, with 8 bases fitting TRBD1. V was clipped by 3 bases and J by 8 bases; unmatched bases: 2. The CDR3 covers 12 residues. Germline loops: CDR1 SEHNR, CDR2 FQNEAQ (reference sequence). In nucleotides, the CDR3 is TGTGCCAGCAGCTTGGGGACAGGCGGCTACACCTTC. This encodes CASSLGTGGYTF. The whole variable domain, remainder taken from reference TRBV7-9 and TRBJ1-2, is DTGVSQNPRHKITKRGQNVTFRCDPISEHNRLYWYRQTLGQGPEFLTYFQNEAQLEKSRLLSDRFSAERPKGSFSTLEIQRTEQGDSAMYLCASSLGTGGYTFGSGTRLTVV.

The chain employs TRBV2 and TRBJ1-2; D might be TRBD1 (5 bases). The ends were cut back, 8 bases at V and 0 bases at J, with 22 bases in the middle. CDR3 length: 17 residues. Per germline, CDR1 SNHLY and CDR2 FYNNEI. The CDR3, as DNA: TGTGCCAGCTTACGGGGGTTTGTGGATGTGGCTAACTATGGCTACACCTTC. Protein: CASLRGFVDVANYGYTF.

V gene TRBV30 combines with J gene TRBJ1-5; D is uncertain. CDR3 length: 15 amino acids. Trimming stripped 2 bases from V and 2 bases from J, with 13 bases between. The germline gives CDR1 GTSNPN, CDR2 SVGIG (reference sequence). The CDR3 sequence: CAWSSQLGRNQPQHF. The CDR3 nucleotides are TGTGCCTGGAGTTCACAACTAGGGCGCAATCAGCCCCAGCATTTT.

The table lists this clone with a few counts. The chain is built from TRBV12-3 or TRBV12-4 and TRBJ1-5; 10 bases agree with TRBD1. Unmatched junction bases numbered 4, after V lost 7 bases and J lost 7 bases. The CDR3 totals 13 residues. The CDR3 protein is CASTLTGGQPQHF. CDR3 sequence (DNA): TGTGCCAGCACCCTGACAGGGGGCCAGCCCCAGCATTTT.

The table lists this clone with a few counts. The CDR3 is CARGPGQGALNTEAFF. The CDR3 DNA reads TGTGCCAGGGGTCCGGGACAGGGGGCTCTGAACACTGAAGCTTTCTTT. The chain employs TRBV21-1 and TRBJ1-1; the DNA was not used to check the table's D call, TRBD1. TRBV21-1 is a listed pseudogene. The CDR3 contains 16 residues.

The DNA for the CDR3 is TGTGCCAGCAGTGGGGCGGGGATAGGGGATCAGCCCCAGCATTTT. Residues: CASSGAGIGDQPQHF. The V call is TRBV27, the J call TRBJ1-5; TRBD1 might be the D (5 bases). Deletions cut 5 bases from V and 5 bases from J, with 16 bases between. CDR1 MNHEY and CDR2 SMNVEV come from the germline V gene (reference sequence). This CDR3 is 15 amino acids long.

The rearrangement links TRBV19 to TRBJ2-7; 7 positions agree with TRBD2. With V trimmed by 5 bases and J by 4 bases, 11 bases remained unmatched. From germline, CDR1 is LNHDA and CDR2 SQIVND (reference sequence). This CDR3 is built from 15 residues. DNA for the CDR3: TGTGCCAGTAGTTTTGGCGGGGGAGCTTGGTACGAGCAGTACTTC. It encodes CASSFGGGAWYEQYF.

The chain links TRBV6-6 to TRBJ2-1, with 9 positions matching TRBD1. From germline, CDR1 is MNHNY and CDR2 SVGAGI (reference sequence). V was pared by 1 base and J by 2 bases, with 3 bases of the junction left unmatched. This CDR3 spans 16 amino acids. CDR3 in amino acids: CASSYLGTGPYNEQFF. The CDR3 coding sequence is TGTGCCAGCAGTTACTTGGGGACAGGGCCCTACAATGAGCAGTTCTTC.

The chain combines TRBV5-6 with TRBJ1-6; tentative D call: TRBD1 (5 bases). The CDR3 sequence is 13 residues long. Looked up from germline, CDR1 is SGHDT and CDR2 is YYEEEE. Trimming pared 4 bases from V and 9 bases from J, leaving 11 bases between. Here the CDR3 DNA reads TGTGCCAGCAGCAGGAGGGGTTCTTCACCCCTCCACTTT. Translation: CASSRRGSSPLHF.

V usage is TRBV4-2 and J usage is TRBJ2-3, with 7 bases aligning to TRBD2. This CDR3 spans 16 amino acids. V was pared by 3 bases and J by 2 bases, with 8 bases of the junction left unmatched. Per germline, CDR1 LGHNA and CDR2 YNFKEQ. The CDR3, as DNA: TGTGCCAGCAGCCAGGGAGGGGCAGGTTACACAGATACGCAGTATTTT. It encodes CASSQGGAGYTDTQYF.

The chain carries TRBV7-2 and TRBJ1-3, with D tentatively TRBD1 (6 bases). Trimming removed 4 bases at V and 0 bases at J, with 7 bases between. The CDR3 extends over 14 amino acids. Germline CDR1 is SGHTA and CDR2 is FQGNSA. CDR3 residues: CASSSQGSGNTIYF. The CDR3 DNA is TGTGCCAGCAGCTCACAGGGCTCTGGAAACACCATATATTTT.

V and J are TRBV19 and TRBJ2-7; 14 positions match TRBD2. Trimming took 4 bases from V and 0 from J; bases not matched to a gene: 8. The CDR3 consists of 18 residues. Germline assignment: CDR1 LNHDA and CDR2 SQIVND (reference sequence). This chain's CDR3 is CASSRGLAGGMSSYEQYF. DNA for the CDR3: TGTGCCAGTAGTAGAGGACTAGCGGGGGGAATGAGCTCCTACGAGCAGTACTTC. Full variable domain (rest looked up from reference TRBV19 and TRBJ2-7): DGGITQSPKYLFRKEGQNVTLSCEQNLNHDAMYWYRQDPGQGLRLIYYSQIVNDFQKGDIAEGYSVSREKKESFPLTVTSAQKNPTAFYLCASSRGLAGGMSSYEQYFGPGTRLTVT.

The V and J genes are TRBV6-5 and TRBJ2-5; 8 nucleotides agree with TRBD2. Germline CDR1 and CDR2: MNHEY and SVGAGI. J was trimmed by 5 bases and V by 7 bases; bases with no gene match: 6. This CDR3 has 13 amino acids. The CDR3, as DNA: TGTGCCAGCAAGTCGGGGGGGCTGGAGACCCAGTACTTC. Encoded protein: CASKSGGLETQYF.

This clone was seen a few times. The gene calls are TRBV4-1 and TRBJ1-4, with unresolved D. Germline-derived CDR1 and CDR2 are MGHRA and YSYEKL. The CDR3 covers 14 residues. V lost 2 bases, J lost 5 bases, and 9 bases lay in between. The CDR3, as DNA: TGCGCCAGCAGCCAAACAGCATCCAATGAAAAACTGTTTTTT. It encodes CASSQTASNEKLFF.

The chain uses TRBV19 and TRBJ1-4, with 9 bases lining up with TRBD1. V lost 9 bases, J lost 4 bases, and 12 bases stayed unmatched. There are 16 residues in the CDR3. Looked up from germline, CDR1 is LNHDA and CDR2 is SQIVND (reference sequence). The CDR3 protein is CASRSYGQGSNEKLFF. The CDR3, as DNA: TGTGCCAGCCGTTCCTATGGACAGGGGAGTAATGAAAAACTGTTTTTT.

J is TRBJ2-1 and V is TRBV5-1; 9 positions agree with TRBD2. J gave up 2 bases and V 2 bases, and 11 bases lay outside the gene matches. The CDR3 spans 18 residues. Per the germline V gene, CDR1 is SGHRS and CDR2 is YFSETQ. This CDR3 is CASSFSVNSGGPYNEQFF. The CDR3 bases are TGCGCCAGCAGCTTTTCGGTCAATAGCGGGGGCCCCTACAATGAGCAGTTCTTC. The complete variable domain, with remaining parts taken from reference TRBV5-1 and TRBJ2-1, reads KAGVTQTPRYLIKTRGQQVTLSCSPISGHRSVSWYQQTPGQGLQFLFEYFSETQRNKGNFPGRFSGRQFSNSRSEMNVSTLELGDSALYLCASSFSVNSGGPYNEQFFGPGTRLTVL.

Only one count was recorded for this clone. The V call is TRBV5-6, the J call TRBJ1-5, with TRBD1 as a possible D gene (6 bases). Germline V gene sequence: CDR1 SGHDT, CDR2 YYEEEE. The germline V and J ends were trimmed by 1 base and 15 bases, with 17 bases remaining between them. The length of the CDR3 is 13 residues. CDR3 DNA sequence: TGTGCCAGCAGCTTGTTGGGGGCCTCGATTTGGCATTTT. It yields the protein CASSLLGASIWHF. Complete variable domain (other parts from reference TRBV5-6 and TRBJ1-5): DAGVTQSPTHLIKTRGQQVTLRCSPKSGHDTVSWYQQALGQGPQFIFQYYEEEERQRGNFPDRFSGHQFPNYSSELNVNALLLGDSALYLCASSLLGASIWHFGDGTRLSIL.

The chain links TRBV7-3 to TRBJ2-1; 11 bases match TRBD2. V dropped 5 bases and J dropped 2; count of bases not matched to a gene: 5. This CDR3 region has 16 residues. Per germline, CDR1 SGHTA and CDR2 FQGTGA. CDR3 sequence: CASSVQLAGAYNEQFF. The CDR3, as DNA: TGTGCCAGCAGCGTCCAACTAGCGGGGGCCTACAATGAGCAGTTCTTC.

The chain joins TRBV6-5 to TRBJ2-3, with 7 bases identical to TRBD2. The CDR3 has 15 residues. Looked up from germline, CDR1 is MNHEY and CDR2 is SVGAGI. The V and J ends lost 0 bases and 2 bases, in that order; junction bases with no gene match: 2. The CDR3 coding sequence is TGTGCCAGCAGTTACTCTGGGACTATCACAGATACGCAGTATTTT. This sequence encodes CASSYSGTITDTQYF.

This clone was seen a single time. The chain couples TRBV6-5 to TRBJ2-5; 9 positions agree with TRBD2. Losses at the gene ends were 0 bases for V and 5 bases for J; bases not matched to a gene: 7. Germline lookup yields CDR1 MNHEY and CDR2 SVGAGI. The CDR3 is 16 residues long. CDR3 nucleotides: TGTGCCAGCAGTTACTCAGGCGGGGGGGCCGGGGAGACCCAGTACTTC. Its protein is CASSYSGGGAGETQYF.

The chain's CDR3 is CASSQGTNTIYF. Here the CDR3 DNA reads TGTGCCAGCAGTCAGGGTACAAACACCATATATTTT. The chain uses TRBV12-3 or TRBV12-4 and TRBJ1-3, with D tentatively TRBD1 (5 bases). Trimming took 5 bases from V and 6 from J, leaving 8 bases between them. This CDR3 is 12 amino acids long.

The chain links TRBV7-3 to TRBJ2-1; possible D gene TRBD2, 5 bases. CDR1 SGHTA and CDR2 FQGTGA come from the germline V gene. Trimming shortened V by 3 bases and J by 6 bases, and 9 bases separated the two germline ends. The CDR3 is 13 residues long. This CDR3 reads CASSLRVSNEQFF. The CDR3 DNA sequence: TGTGCCAGCAGCTTGAGGGTATCCAATGAGCAGTTCTTC.

The V and J genes are TRBV6-5 and TRBJ2-7; D perhaps matches TRBD2 (5 bases). Per germline, CDR1 MNHEY and CDR2 SVGAGI. CDR3 length equals 13 residues. Trimming stripped 2 bases from V and 7 bases from J, with 12 bases between. The CDR3 bases are TGTGCCAGCAGTTACACTAGAGAAATTGAGCAGTACTTC. Its protein product is CASSYTREIEQYF.

This chain uses TRBV28 with TRBJ1-1; D not certain. This CDR3 region has 13 residues. CDR1 and CDR2 (germline): MDHEN, SYDVKM. The V end was cut by 3 bases, the J end by 8 bases, with 13 bases between. CDR3 bases: TGTGCCAGCAGTTTTACACCAAACCTCGAAGCTTTCTTT. Protein sequence: CASSFTPNLEAFF.

This clone has just one count. V gene TRBV7-8 combines with J gene TRBJ1-2; 9 bases line up with TRBD1. J gave up 7 bases and V 4 bases, and 13 bases lay outside the gene matches. The CDR3 sequence is 16 residues long. Germline V lookup: CDR1 SGHVS, CDR2 FQNEAQ. CDR3 nucleotides: TGTGCCAGCAGCTCCAGGACAGGGGCCCTTTTCTCTGGCTACACCTTC. It encodes CASSSRTGALFSGYTF.